A selection of T cell receptor beta chains follows, all from one sample in a study of beta chain features in type 1 diabetes. Sequencing used immunoSEQ multiplex PCR; TCRdb keeps in-frame clones, though not all of them. The data show around 260,000 clones, with roughly 20% seen just once and roughly 0.028% held by the top ten. The sample consisted of naive CD4+ T cells from blood. All receptors derive from a woman aged 35 to 49 with type 1 diabetes. The CDR3 runs from the conserved cysteine through the conserved F or W. The order of the fields is D gene, V gene, J gene, clone size, CDR3 DNA, CDR3 protein. The D gene is left open where the match is weak. The size of a clone is reported for some rows only, either as once, few or many, or as a class for expanded clones.

>TRBD1|TRBV18|TRBJ1-5|few
TGTGCCAGCTCACGGGGACAGGGGGACCAGCCCCAGCATTTT
CASSRGQGDQPQHF
>TRBD1|TRBV4-3|TRBJ1-4|NA
TGCGCCAGCAGCCAAGAATACTCGACAGGGAAGGAAAAACTGTTTTTT
CASSQEYSTGKEKLFF
>TRBD2|TRBV19|TRBJ2-7|NA
TGTGCCAGTAGTATGGGGACTAGCGCTTCCTACGAGCAGTACTTC
CASSMGTSASYEQYF
>NA|TRBV29-1|TRBJ1-1|NA
TGCAGCGTTGAAAAGGGAGGCAACACTGAAGCTTTCTTT
CSVEKGGNTEAFF
>TRBD1|TRBV9|TRBJ1-3|NA
TGTGCCAGCAGCGTAGCCGGGACAGGGCTCTCTGGAAACACCATATATTTT
CASSVAGTGLSGNTIYF
>NA|TRBV28|TRBJ1-2|few
TGTGCCAGCAGTCCCTTAGGCCAGGGGAACTATGGCTACACCTTC
CASSPLGQGNYGYTF
>NA|TRBV29-1|TRBJ1-1|few
TGCAGCGTTGTGGAGCAGATGAACACTGAAGCTTTCTTT
CSVVEQMNTEAFF
>NA|TRBV10-3|TRBJ1-5|few
TGTGCCATCAGTGGTACAGGGAATCAGCCCCAGCATTTT
CAISGTGNQPQHF
>NA|TRBV7-9|TRBJ1-1|few
TGTGCCAGCAGCCCTTACTCCCCGCGTACTGAAGCTTTCTTT
CASSPYSPRTEAFF
>TRBD1|TRBV27|TRBJ2-1|few
TGTGCCAGCAGTTTATACAGGGGGTACTACAATGAGCAGTTCTTC
CASSLYRGYYNEQFF
>NA|TRBV4-1|TRBJ1-1|NA
TGCGCCAGCAGCCAAGATAGGCCCGCGGGACCTAGGGCTTTCTTT
CASSQDRPAGPRAFF
>NA|TRBV9|TRBJ2-1|NA
TGTGCCAGCAGCGTAACCGGGACTGGGTACAATGAGCAGTTCTTC
CASSVTGTGYNEQFF
>TRBD1|TRBV5-4|TRBJ1-2|few
TGTGCCAGCAGCCGGACAGGGAACGGCTACACCTTC
CASSRTGNGYTF
>NA|TRBV5-6|TRBJ2-3|NA
TGTGCCAGCAGCTCACAGATCACAGATACGCAGTATTTT
CASSSQITDTQYF
>TRBD1|TRBV6-5|TRBJ2-7|few
TGTGCCAGCAGTCTGGGCAGGGGGTTTTCCTACGAGCAGTACTTC
CASSLGRGFSYEQYF
>TRBD1|TRBV5-4|TRBJ1-5|few
TGTGCCAGCAGCTTGGGAGGGGGCTTAGGGGATCAGCCCCAGCATTTT
CASSLGGGLGDQPQHF
>NA|TRBV25-1|TRBJ1-2|NA
TGTGCCAGCAGTGAATTGGCAGGGCCCTATGGCTACACCTTC
CASSELAGPYGYTF
>NA|TRBV20-1|TRBJ2-7|few
TGCAGTGCTAGAGTGAGCTACGAGCAGTACTTC
CSARVSYEQYF
>TRBD2|TRBV5-4|TRBJ2-7|NA
TGTGCCAGCAGCCAATACGGACTAGCGGGGACCGAGCAGTACTTC
CASSQYGLAGTEQYF
>NA|TRBV4-3|TRBJ2-7|few
TGCGCCAGCAGCCCAGGGTCCGGGCGGGGGCCTCTGGAGCAGTACTTC
CASSPGSGRGPLEQYF
>NA|TRBV7-2|TRBJ2-5|NA
TGTGCCAGCAGCTTAGGGGGAGGTTGGTTAGAGACCCAGTACTTC
CASSLGGGWLETQYF
>NA|TRBV7-2|TRBJ2-5|NA
TGTGCCAGCAGCCGGGACAACCAAGAGACCCAGTACTTC
CASSRDNQETQYF
>NA|TRBV18|TRBJ2-7|NA
TGTGCCAGCTCAACATACCGGGACAAGACCTACGAGCAGTACTTC
CASSTYRDKTYEQYF
>TRBD2|TRBV4-3|TRBJ2-1|NA
TGCGCCAGCAGCCAAGATACTAGCGGGACCGGGGGGGAGCAGTTCTTC
CASSQDTSGTGGEQFF
>NA|TRBV7-9|TRBJ1-6|NA
TGTGCCAGCAGCTTAAACACGCAACTAAATAATTCACCCCTCCACTTT
CASSLNTQLNNSPLHF
>TRBD1|TRBV29-1|TRBJ1-2|NA
TGCAGCGTACCTCGTGGGGACAGAGTCTATGGCTACACCTTC
CSVPRGDRVYGYTF
>NA|TRBV19|TRBJ2-7|NA
TGTGCCAGCTCCCGGGACAAGAACTACGAGCAGTACTTC
CASSRDKNYEQYF
>TRBD1|TRBV7-9|TRBJ2-7|NA
TGTGCCAGCAGCTTACAGATGCGGGACGGACAGGGGGGTTACGAGCAGTACTTC
CASSLQMRDGQGGYEQYF
>TRBD1|TRBV25-1|TRBJ1-4|NA
TGTGCCAGCAGCCCACAGGGGATGGGTAATGAAAAACTGTTTTTT
CASSPQGMGNEKLFF
>NA|TRBV15|TRBJ1-1|few
TGTGCCACCAGCAATAGCGGGAACACTGAAGCTTTCTTT
CATSNSGNTEAFF
>TRBD1|TRBV28|TRBJ1-6|few
TGTGCCAGCAGTCAATCGACAGGGGTTCTTAATTCACCCCTCCACTTT
CASSQSTGVLNSPLHF
>TRBD2|TRBV28|TRBJ2-5|few
TGTGCCAGCACCTGGACTAGCGAAGAGACCCAGTACTTC
CASTWTSEETQYF
>NA|TRBV29-1|TRBJ2-5|few
TGCAGCGTTCAGGAGGGCGCGGGGACCCAGTACTTC
CSVQEGAGTQYF
>TRBD2|TRBV6-6|TRBJ2-1|NA
TGTGCCAGCGGACTAGGTCAGGTAGGAAATGAGCAGTTCTTC
CASGLGQVGNEQFF
>NA|TRBV5-6|TRBJ2-2|NA
TGTGCCAGCACCAACAGGGAGAGGTACACCGGGGAGCTGTTTTTT
CASTNRERYTGELFF
>NA|TRBV18|TRBJ2-3|NA
TGTGCCAGCTCACCACCGACGGGGGGCTACGGAGATACGCAGTATTTT
CASSPPTGGYGDTQYF
>TRBD2|TRBV28|TRBJ2-1|NA
TGTGCCAGCAGTGCCACATCCGGGACTAGGGACTACAATGAGCAGTTCTTC
CASSATSGTRDYNEQFF
>TRBD1|TRBV6-1|TRBJ2-7|NA
TGTGCCAGCAGTGCCATGGGACAGGGAATATACGAGCAGTACTTC
CASSAMGQGIYEQYF
>NA|TRBV7-9|TRBJ1-6|NA
TGTGCCAGCAGCCTTAACAGGGCCGATAATTCACCCCTCCACTTT
CASSLNRADNSPLHF
>NA|TRBV9|TRBJ2-1|NA
TGTGCCAGCAGCGTCCCCGGGACTTCCTACAATGAGCAGTTCTTC
CASSVPGTSYNEQFF
>NA|TRBV5-1|TRBJ2-7|few
TGCGCCAGCAGCTTGGTTCCGGGTTCTCTGGACGAGCAGTACTTC
CASSLVPGSLDEQYF
>TRBD2|TRBV19|TRBJ2-1|NA
TGTGCCAGTAGTACGGGACTAGCGGGAGGGTCGAACTACAATGAGCAGTTCTTC
CASSTGLAGGSNYNEQFF
>TRBD1|TRBV4-3|TRBJ2-7|NA
TGCGCCAGCAGCCAAGAGACAGGGCCCTACGAGCAGTACTTC
CASSQETGPYEQYF
>NA|TRBV25-1|TRBJ1-5|NA
TGTGCCAGCAGTTTACAGGGAGATCAGCCCCAGCATTTT
CASSLQGDQPQHF
>NA|TRBV19|TRBJ2-7|NA
TGTGCCAGTAGTATAGATCTTGCGGGAAGCTCCTACGAGCAGTACTTC
CASSIDLAGSSYEQYF
>NA|TRBV11-3|TRBJ2-2|NA
TGTGCCAGCAGTCGATCGAGGAACACCGGGGAGCTGTTTTTT
CASSRSRNTGELFF
>NA|TRBV6-5|TRBJ2-1|NA
TGTGCCAGCCATCCGCTCGCGACTAATGAGCAGTTCTTC
CASHPLATNEQFF
>NA|TRBV28|TRBJ1-5|NA
TGTGCCAGCAGCCGACAGGTCTCCGCAACATCGGCCCAGCATTTT
CASSRQVSATSAQHF
>TRBD2|TRBV7-9|TRBJ2-1|NA
TGTGCCAGCAGCTTCGGGACTAGCGGGAGTAATGAGCAGTTCTTC
CASSFGTSGSNEQFF
>NA|TRBV6-6|TRBJ1-5|NA
TGTGCCAGCAGCGCGACAGATAGCAATCAGCCCCAGCATTTT
CASSATDSNQPQHF
>NA|TRBV4-2|TRBJ1-5|NA
TGTGCCAGCAGTCGGGAGAATCAGCCCCAGCATTTT
CASSRENQPQHF
>TRBD2|TRBV5-1|TRBJ2-7|NA
TGCGCCAGCAGCTTGGCCCGGGATAGCGGGGCCTACGAGCAGTACTTC
CASSLARDSGAYEQYF
>TRBD1|TRBV2|TRBJ1-6|NA
TGTGCCAGCAGTGTCTCCCGGGACAGTAATTCACCCCTCCACTTT
CASSVSRDSNSPLHF
>NA|TRBV10-3|TRBJ2-7|few
TGTGCCATCATGGGCTTTGCCGAGCAGTACTTC
CAIMGFAEQYF
>NA|TRBV5-5|TRBJ2-3|NA
TGTGCCAGCAGCTGGCGCGGGGATACGCAGTATTTT
CASSWRGDTQYF
>NA|TRBV5-1|TRBJ2-5|few
TGCGCCAGCAGCTTGTATAACCAAGAGACCCAGTACTTC
CASSLYNQETQYF
>TRBD2|TRBV30|TRBJ2-1|few
TGTGCCTGGAGCCCGGGACTAGCGGGCTCCTCCTACAATGAGCAGTTCTTC
CAWSPGLAGSSYNEQFF
>NA|TRBV18|TRBJ2-5|NA
TGTGCCAGCTCACCACCATGGCAGGGCCAAGAGACCCAGTACTTC
CASSPPWQGQETQYF
>NA|TRBV4-1|TRBJ1-1|few
TGCGCCAGCAGCCACCGGGACACCCTAGGTGGGAACACTGAAGCTTTCTTT
CASSHRDTLGGNTEAFF
>TRBD1|TRBV19|TRBJ2-4|few
TGTGCCACCTGGGACAGGGTTGGAAACATTCAGTACTTC
CATWDRVGNIQYF